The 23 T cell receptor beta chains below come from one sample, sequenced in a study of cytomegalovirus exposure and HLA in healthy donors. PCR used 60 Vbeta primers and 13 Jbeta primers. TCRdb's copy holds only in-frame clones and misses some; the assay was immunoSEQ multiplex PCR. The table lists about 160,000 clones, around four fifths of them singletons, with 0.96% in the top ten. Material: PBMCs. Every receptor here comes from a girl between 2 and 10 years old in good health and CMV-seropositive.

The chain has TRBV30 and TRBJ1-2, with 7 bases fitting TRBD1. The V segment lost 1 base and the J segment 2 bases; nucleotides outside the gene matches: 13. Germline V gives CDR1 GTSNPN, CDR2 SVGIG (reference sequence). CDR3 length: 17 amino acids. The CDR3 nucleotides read TGTGCCTGGAGTGAGCCCCAAGGGACAGTGATAAACTATGGCTACACCTTC. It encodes CAWSEPQGTVINYGYTF.

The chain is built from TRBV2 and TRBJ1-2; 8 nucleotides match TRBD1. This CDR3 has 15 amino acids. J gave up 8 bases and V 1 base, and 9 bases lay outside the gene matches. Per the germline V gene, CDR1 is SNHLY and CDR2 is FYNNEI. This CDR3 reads CASSEETGAVTGYTF. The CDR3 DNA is TGTGCCAGCAGTGAAGAGACAGGGGCCGTAACAGGCTACACCTTC.

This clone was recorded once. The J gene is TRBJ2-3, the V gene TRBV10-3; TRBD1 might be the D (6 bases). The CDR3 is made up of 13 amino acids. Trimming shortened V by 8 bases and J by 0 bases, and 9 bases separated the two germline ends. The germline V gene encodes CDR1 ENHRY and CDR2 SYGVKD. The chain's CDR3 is CAIGTPSTDTQYF. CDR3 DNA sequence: TGTGCCATCGGGACACCGAGCACAGATACGCAGTATTTT.

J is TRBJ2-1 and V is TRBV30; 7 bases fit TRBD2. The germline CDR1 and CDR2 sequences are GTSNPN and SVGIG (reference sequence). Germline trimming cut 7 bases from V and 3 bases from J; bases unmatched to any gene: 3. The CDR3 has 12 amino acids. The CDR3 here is CASGDYYNEQFF. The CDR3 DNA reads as TGTGCCTCTGGGGACTACTACAATGAGCAGTTCTTC.

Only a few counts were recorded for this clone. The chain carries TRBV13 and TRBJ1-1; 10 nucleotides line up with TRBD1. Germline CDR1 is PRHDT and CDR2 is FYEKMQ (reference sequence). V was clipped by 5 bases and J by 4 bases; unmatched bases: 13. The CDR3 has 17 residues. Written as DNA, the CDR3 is TGTGCCAGCAGCCTCCTCAGGACAGGGGGTCTGGGCACTGAAGCTTTCTTT. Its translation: CASSLLRTGGLGTEAFF.

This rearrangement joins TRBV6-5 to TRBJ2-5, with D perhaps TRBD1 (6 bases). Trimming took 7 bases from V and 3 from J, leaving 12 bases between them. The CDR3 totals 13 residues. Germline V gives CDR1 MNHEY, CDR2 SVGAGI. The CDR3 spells CASTTGTEETQYF. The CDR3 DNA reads TGTGCCAGCACCACAGGGACGGAAGAGACCCAGTACTTC.

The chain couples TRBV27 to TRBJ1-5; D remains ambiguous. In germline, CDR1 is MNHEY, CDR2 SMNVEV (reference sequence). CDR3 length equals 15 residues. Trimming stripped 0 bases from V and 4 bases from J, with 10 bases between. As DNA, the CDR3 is TGTGCCAGCAGTTTATCGATACTATCGAATCAGCCCCAGCATTTT. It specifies CASSLSILSNQPQHF.

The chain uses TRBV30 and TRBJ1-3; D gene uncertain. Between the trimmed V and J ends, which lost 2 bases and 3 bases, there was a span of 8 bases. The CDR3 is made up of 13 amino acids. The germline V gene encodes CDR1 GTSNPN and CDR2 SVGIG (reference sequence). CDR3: CAWSTGDGNTIYF. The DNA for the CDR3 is TGTGCCTGGAGTACGGGAGATGGAAACACCATATATTTT.

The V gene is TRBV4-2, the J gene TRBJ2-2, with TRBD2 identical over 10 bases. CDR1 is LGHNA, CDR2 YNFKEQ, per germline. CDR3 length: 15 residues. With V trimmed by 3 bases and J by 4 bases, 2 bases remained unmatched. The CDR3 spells CASSHASGSTGELFF. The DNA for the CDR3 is TGTGCCAGCAGCCATGCTAGCGGGAGCACCGGGGAGCTGTTTTTT.

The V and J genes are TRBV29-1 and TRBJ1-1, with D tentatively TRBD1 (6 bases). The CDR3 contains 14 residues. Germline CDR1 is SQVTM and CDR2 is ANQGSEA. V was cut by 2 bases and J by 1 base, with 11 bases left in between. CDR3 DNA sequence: TGCAGCGTTGAAAAGGGGGTCGGGAACACTGAAGCTTTCTTT. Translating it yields CSVEKGVGNTEAFF.

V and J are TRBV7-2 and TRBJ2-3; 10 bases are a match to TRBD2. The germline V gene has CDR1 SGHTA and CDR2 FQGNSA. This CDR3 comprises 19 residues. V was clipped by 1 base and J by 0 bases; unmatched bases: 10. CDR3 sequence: CASSLVPAGGILSTDTQYF. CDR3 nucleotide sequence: TGTGCCAGCAGCTTAGTTCCAGCGGGAGGGATCCTTAGCACAGATACGCAGTATTTT.

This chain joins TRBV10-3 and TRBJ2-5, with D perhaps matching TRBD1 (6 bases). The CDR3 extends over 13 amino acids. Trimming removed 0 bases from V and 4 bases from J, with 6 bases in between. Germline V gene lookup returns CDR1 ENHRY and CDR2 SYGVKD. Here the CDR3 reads CAISESGGETQYF. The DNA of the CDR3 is TGTGCCATCAGTGAGTCAGGGGGAGAGACCCAGTACTTC.

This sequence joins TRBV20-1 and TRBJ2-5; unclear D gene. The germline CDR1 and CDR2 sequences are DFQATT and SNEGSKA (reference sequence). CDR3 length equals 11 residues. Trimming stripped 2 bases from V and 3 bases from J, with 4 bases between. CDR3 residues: CSARPEETQYF. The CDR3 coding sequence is TGCAGTGCTAGACCGGAAGAGACCCAGTACTTC.

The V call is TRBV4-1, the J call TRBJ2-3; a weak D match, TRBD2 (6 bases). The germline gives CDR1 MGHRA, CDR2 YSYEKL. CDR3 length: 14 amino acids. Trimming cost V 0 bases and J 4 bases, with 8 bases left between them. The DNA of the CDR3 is TGCGCCAGCAGCCAAGAGCTAGCGTCAGATACGCAGTATTTT. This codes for CASSQELASDTQYF.

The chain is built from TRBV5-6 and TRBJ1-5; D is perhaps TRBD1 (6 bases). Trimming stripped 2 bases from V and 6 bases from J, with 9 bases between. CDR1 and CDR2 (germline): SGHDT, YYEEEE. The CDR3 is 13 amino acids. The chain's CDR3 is CASSLGQSQPQHF. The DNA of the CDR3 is TGTGCCAGCAGCTTAGGACAGAGTCAGCCCCAGCATTTT.

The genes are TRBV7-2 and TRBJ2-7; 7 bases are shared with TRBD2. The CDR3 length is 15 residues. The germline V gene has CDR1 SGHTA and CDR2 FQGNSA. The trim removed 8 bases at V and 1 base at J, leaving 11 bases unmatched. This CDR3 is CASGPGSGFSYEQYF. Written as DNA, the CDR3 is TGTGCCAGCGGGCCGGGTAGCGGGTTTTCCTACGAGCAGTACTTC.

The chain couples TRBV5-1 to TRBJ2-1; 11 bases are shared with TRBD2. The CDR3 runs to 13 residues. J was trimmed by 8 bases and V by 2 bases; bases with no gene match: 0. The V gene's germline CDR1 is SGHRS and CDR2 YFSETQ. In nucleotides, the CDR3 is TGCGCCAGCAGCTTTAGCGGGGGGGATGAGCAGTTCTTC. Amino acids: CASSFSGGDEQFF.

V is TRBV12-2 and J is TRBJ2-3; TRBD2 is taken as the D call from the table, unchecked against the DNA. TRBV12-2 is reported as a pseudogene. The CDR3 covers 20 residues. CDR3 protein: CASRLAVQNGRGLSTDTQYF. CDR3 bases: TGTGCAAGTCGCTTAGCGGTACAAAACGGGAGAGGGTTGAGCACAGATACGCAGTATTTT.

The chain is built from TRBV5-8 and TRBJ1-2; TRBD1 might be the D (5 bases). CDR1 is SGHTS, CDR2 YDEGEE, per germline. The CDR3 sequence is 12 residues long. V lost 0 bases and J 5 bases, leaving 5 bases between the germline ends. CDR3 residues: CASSLAGYGYTF. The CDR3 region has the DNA TGTGCCAGCAGCTTGGCAGGGTATGGCTACACCTTC.

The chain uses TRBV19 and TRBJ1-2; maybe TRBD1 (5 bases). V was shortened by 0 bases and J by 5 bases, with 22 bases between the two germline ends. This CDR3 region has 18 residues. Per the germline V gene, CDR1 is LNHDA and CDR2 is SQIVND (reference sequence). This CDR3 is CASSIDYAAGRWAYGYTF. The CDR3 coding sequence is TGTGCCAGTAGTATAGATTATGCTGCGGGACGATGGGCTTATGGCTACACCTTC.

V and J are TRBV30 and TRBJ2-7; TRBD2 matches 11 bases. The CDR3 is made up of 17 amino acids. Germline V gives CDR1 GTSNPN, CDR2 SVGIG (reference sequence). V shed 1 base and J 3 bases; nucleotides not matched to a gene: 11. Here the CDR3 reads CAWSGALTSGDLYEQYF. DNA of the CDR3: TGTGCCTGGAGTGGAGCCCTGACTAGCGGGGACCTCTACGAGCAGTACTTC.

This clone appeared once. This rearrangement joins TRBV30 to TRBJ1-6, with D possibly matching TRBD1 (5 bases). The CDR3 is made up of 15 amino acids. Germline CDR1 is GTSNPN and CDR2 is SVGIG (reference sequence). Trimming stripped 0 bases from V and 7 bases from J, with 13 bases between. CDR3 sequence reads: CAWSVRGLGNSPLHF. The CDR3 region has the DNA TGTGCCTGGAGTGTAAGGGGATTAGGAAATTCACCCCTCCACTTT.

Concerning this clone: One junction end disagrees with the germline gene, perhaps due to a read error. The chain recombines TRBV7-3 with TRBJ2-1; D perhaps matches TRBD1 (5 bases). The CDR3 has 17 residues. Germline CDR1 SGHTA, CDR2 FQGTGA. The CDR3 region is CAGSPVRVPGPYNEQFF. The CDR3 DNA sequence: TGTGCCGGCAGCCCGGTCAGGGTGCCTGGCCCCTACAATGAGCAGTTCTTC.